Listed here is a single TCR beta chain. Its antigen is unknown. The sample is drawn from a study of PD-1 blockade in classical Hodgkin lymphoma. Study observations and caveats: The diversity seen at baseline in complete responders resembled that of newly diagnosed patients.

Trimming shortened V by 2 bases and J by 6 bases, and 9 bases separated the two germline ends. This CDR3 has 14 amino acids. Germline CDR1 reads SGHRS; CDR2 reads YFSETQ. Using immunoSEQ multiplex PCR, the repertoire was profiled, and TCRdb retains in-frame clones only, with some absent. The sample carries more than 35,000 clones, roughly four fifths recorded once. Following autologous stem cell transplantation, relapse occurred in every patient, and exposure to brentuximab vedotin varied. The chain employs TRBV5-1 and TRBJ1-6; D perhaps matches TRBD1 (5 bases). The sample here was peripheral blood mononuclear cells (PBMCs), taken at baseline. The source is a human donor with classical Hodgkin lymphoma. Here the CDR3 DNA reads TGCGCCAGCAGCTTATGGGGACTTAATTCACCCCTCCACTTT. Encoded protein: CASSLWGLNSPLHF.